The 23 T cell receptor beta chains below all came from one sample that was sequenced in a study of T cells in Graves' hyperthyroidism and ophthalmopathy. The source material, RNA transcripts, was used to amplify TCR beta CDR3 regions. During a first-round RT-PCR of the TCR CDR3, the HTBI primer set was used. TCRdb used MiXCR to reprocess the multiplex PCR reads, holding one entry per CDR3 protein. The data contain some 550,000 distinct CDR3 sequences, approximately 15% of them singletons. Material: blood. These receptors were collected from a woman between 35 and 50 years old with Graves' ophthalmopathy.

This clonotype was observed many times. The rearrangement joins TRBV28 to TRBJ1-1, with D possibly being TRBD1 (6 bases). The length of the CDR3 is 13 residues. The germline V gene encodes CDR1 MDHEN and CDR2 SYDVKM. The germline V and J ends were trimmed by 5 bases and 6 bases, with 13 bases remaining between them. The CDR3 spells CASSLPGVSEAFF. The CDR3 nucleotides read TGTGCCAGCAGTCTGCCAGGGGTTTCTGAAGCTTTCTTT.

The CDR3 protein is CSAPGEGDTFSYEQYF. CDR3 nucleotides: TGCAGTGCCCCAGGGGAGGGGGACACTTTCTCCTACGAGCAGTACTTC. V gene TRBV20-1 combines with J gene TRBJ2-7, with D tentatively TRBD2 (7 bases). Trimming removed 6 bases from V and 0 bases from J, with 21 bases in between. This CDR3 spans 16 amino acids. From germline, CDR1 is DFQATT and CDR2 SNEGSKA (reference sequence).

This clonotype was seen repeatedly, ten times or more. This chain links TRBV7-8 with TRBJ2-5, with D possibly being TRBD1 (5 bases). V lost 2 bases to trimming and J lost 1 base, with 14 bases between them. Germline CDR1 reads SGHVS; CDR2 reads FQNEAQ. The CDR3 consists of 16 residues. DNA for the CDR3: TGTGCCAGCAGCTTATTAGCTTGGCAGGGCCAAGAGACCCAGTACTTC. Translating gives CASSLLAWQGQETQYF. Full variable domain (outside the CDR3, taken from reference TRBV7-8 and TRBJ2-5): GAGVSQSPRYKVAKRGQDVALRCDPISGHVSLFWYQQALGQGPEFLTYFQNEAQLDKSGLPSDRFFAERPEGSVSTLKIQRTQQEDSAVYLCASSLLAWQGQETQYFGPGTRLLVL.

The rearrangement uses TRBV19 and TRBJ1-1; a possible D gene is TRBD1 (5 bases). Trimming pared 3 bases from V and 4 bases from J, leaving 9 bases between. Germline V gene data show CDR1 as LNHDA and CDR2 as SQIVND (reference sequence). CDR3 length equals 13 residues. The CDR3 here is CASSIMRGTEAFF. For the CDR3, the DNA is TGTGCCAGTAGTATCATGAGGGGCACTGAAGCTTTCTTT.

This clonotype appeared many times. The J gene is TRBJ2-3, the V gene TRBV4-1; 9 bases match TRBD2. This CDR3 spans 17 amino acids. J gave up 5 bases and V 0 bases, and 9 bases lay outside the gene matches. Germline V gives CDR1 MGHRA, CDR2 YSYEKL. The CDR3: CASSQDPQRGVRDTQYF. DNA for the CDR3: TGCGCCAGCAGCCAAGATCCACAGCGGGGGGTTAGAGATACGCAGTATTTT.

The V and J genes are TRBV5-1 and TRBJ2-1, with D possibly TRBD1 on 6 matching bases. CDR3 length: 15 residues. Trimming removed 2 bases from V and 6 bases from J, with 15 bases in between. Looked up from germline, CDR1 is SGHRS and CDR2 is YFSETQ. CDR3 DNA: TGCGCCAGCAGCTTACAGGGTGGCAACTTCAATGAGCAGTTCTTC. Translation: CASSLQGGNFNEQFF.

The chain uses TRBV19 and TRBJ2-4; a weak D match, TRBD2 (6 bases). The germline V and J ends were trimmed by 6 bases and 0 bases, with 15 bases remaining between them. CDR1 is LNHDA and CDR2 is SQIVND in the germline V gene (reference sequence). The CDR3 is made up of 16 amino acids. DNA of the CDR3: TGTGCCAGTAGCCCTGGGTGGGACTCAGCCAAAAACATTCAGTACTTC. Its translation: CASSPGWDSAKNIQYF.

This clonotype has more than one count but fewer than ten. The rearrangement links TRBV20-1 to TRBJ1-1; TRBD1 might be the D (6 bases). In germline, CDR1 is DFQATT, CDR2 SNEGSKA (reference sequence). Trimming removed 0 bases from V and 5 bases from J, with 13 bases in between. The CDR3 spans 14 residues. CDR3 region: CSARDRRGGTEAFF. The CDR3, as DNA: TGCAGTGCTAGAGATCGTAGAGGGGGGACTGAAGCTTTCTTT.

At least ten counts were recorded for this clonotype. CDR3 sequence (DNA): TGTGCCAGCAGCTCTAGGACTAGCGGGGGGGACGAGCAGTACTTC. It is translated as CASSSRTSGGDEQYF. The rearrangement joins TRBV7-6 to TRBJ2-7; 15 nucleotides line up with TRBD2. Germline V gene lookup returns CDR1 SGHVS and CDR2 FNYEAQ. The CDR3 spans 15 residues. The junction had 3 bases not matched to a gene; V was cut back by 4 bases and J by 5 bases. Looking up the rest from reference TRBV7-6 and TRBJ2-7 gives the full variable domain: GAGVSQSPRYKVTKRGQDVALRCDPISGHVSLYWYRQALGQGPEFLTYFNYEAQQDKSGLPNDRFSAERPEGSISTLTIQRTEQRDSAMYRCASSSRTSGGDEQYFGPGTRLTVT.

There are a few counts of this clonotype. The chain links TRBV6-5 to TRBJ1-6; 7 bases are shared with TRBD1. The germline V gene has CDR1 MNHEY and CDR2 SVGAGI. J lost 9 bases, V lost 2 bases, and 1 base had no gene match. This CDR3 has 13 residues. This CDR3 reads CASSYRQGSPLHF. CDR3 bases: TGTGCCAGCAGTTACCGACAGGGTTCACCCCTCCACTTT.

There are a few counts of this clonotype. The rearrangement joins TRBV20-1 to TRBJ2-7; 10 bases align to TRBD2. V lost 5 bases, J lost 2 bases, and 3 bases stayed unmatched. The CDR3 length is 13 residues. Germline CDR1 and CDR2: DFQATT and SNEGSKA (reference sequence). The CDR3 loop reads CSAESGRAYEQYF. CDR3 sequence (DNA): TGCAGTGCTGAAAGCGGGAGGGCCTACGAGCAGTACTTC.

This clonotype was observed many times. CDR3 bases: TGTGCCAGCAGCTCCGGGACTAGCGGCGGGGAGCTGTTTTTT. Its translation: CASSSGTSGGELFF. The chain is built from TRBV7-9 and TRBJ2-2, with 11 bases aligning to TRBD2. The CDR3 spans 14 residues. Germline assignment: CDR1 SEHNR and CDR2 FQNEAQ (reference sequence). V lost 4 bases to trimming and J lost 7 bases; unmatched junction nucleotides: 2.

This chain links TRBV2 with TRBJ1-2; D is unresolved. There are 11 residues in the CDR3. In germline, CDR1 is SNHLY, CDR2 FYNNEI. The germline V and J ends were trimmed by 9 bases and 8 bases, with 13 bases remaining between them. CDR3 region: CASTDDGGYTF. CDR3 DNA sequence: TGTGCCAGTACAGATGATGGGGGCTACACCTTC.

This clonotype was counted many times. The CDR3 DNA is TGTGCCAGCAGATCCGGGACTAGCTCCTACAATGAGCAGTTCTTC. It encodes CASRSGTSSYNEQFF. The chain combines TRBV6-1 with TRBJ2-1, with TRBD2 matching over 8 bases. V lost 6 bases, J lost 0 bases, and 4 bases stayed unmatched. CDR1 MNHNS and CDR2 SASEGT come from the germline V gene. The CDR3 runs to 15 residues.

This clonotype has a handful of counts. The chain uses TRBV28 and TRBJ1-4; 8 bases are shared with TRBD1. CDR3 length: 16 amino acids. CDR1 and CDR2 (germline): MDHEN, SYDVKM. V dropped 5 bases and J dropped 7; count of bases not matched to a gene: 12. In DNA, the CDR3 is TGTGCCAGCAGTCGACCAGGACAGGGAAGGGCTGAAAAACTGTTTTTT. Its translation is CASSRPGQGRAEKLFF.

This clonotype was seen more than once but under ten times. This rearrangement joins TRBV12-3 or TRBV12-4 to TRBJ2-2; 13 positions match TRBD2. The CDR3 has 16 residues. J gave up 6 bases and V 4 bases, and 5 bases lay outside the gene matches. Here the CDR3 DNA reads TGTGCCAGCAGTTCAACTAGCGGGGGGGCCTCCGGGGAGCTGTTTTTT. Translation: CASSSTSGGASGELFF.

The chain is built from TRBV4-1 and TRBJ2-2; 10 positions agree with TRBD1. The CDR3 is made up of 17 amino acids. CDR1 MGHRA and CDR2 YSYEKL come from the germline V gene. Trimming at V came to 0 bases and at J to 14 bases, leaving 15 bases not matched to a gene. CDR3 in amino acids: CASSQDGTGEWFGSLFF. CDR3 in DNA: TGCGCCAGCAGCCAAGACGGGACAGGGGAATGGTTTGGTAGTCTGTTTTTT.

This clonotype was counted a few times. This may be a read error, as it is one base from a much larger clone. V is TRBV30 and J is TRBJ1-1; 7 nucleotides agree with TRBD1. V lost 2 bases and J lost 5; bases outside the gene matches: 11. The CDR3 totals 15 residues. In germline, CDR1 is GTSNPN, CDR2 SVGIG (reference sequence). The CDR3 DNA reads TGTGCCTGGAGTAAGACAACAGGGGCGTGGACTGAAGCTTTCTTT. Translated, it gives CAWSKTTGAWTEAFF.

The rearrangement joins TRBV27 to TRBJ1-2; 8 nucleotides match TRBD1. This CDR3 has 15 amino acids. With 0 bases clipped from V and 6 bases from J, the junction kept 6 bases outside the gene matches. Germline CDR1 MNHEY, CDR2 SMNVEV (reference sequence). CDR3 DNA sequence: TGTGCCAGCAGTTTATCCGGGACAGGCTGGAATGGCTACACCTTC. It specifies CASSLSGTGWNGYTF.

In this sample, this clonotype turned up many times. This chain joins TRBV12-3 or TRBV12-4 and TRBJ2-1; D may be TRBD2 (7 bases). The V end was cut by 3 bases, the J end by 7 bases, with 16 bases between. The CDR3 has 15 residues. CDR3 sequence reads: CASSFAGAGRNEQFF. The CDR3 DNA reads TGTGCCAGCAGTTTTGCGGGGGCCGGTAGAAATGAGCAGTTCTTC.

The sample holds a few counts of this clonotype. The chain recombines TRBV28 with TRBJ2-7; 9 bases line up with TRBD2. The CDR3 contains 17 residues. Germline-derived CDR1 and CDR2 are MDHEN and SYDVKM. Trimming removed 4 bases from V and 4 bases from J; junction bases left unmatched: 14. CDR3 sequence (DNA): TGTGCCAGCAGTTCCCCCGCGGCGGGGGGGCAAATGTACGAGCAGTACTTC. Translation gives CASSSPAAGGQMYEQYF.

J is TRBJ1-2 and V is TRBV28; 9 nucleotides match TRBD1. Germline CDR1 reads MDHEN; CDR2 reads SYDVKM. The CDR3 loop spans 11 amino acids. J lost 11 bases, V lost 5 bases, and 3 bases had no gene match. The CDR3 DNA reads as TGTGCCAGCAGTATGACAGGGGGGTACACCTTC. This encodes CASSMTGGYTF.

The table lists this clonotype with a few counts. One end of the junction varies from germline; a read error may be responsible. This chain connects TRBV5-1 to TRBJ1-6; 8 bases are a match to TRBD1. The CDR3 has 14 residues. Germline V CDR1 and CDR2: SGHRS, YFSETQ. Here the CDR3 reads CASSKSGGDSPLHF. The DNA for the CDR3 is TGTGCCAGCAGCAAATCAGGGGGCGATTCACCCCTCCACTTT. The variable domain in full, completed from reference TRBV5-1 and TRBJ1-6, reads KAGVTQTPRYLIKTRGQQVTLSCSPISGHRSVSWYQQTPGQGLQFLFEYFSETQRNKGNFPGRFSGRQFSNSRSEMNVSTLELGDSALYLCASSKSGGDSPLHFGNGTRLTVT.